The T cell receptor beta chain described here comes from a study of T cell changes during pregnancy in multiple sclerosis (dated by TCRdb to about 2019). General notes on the study: The study looked at changes in the T cell repertoire across pregnancy in women with multiple sclerosis.

The protocol used for the library was the immunoSEQ multiplex PCR assay. TCRdb carries this immuneACCESS record with in-frame sequences only. Its versions omit some clonotypes, under half of them owing to an unresolved V gene in the studies checked, with the rest unexplained. This sample holds roughly 40,000 clones; nearly 90% were observed only once. Approximately 0.92% of the sample belongs to the ten largest clones. CDR1 SGHTA and CDR2 FQGNSA were looked up in the germline V gene. Measured from the cysteine to the phenylalanine, the CDR3 is 13 residues long. Of all the DNA, just the CDR3 is kept, 39 bases in frame from base 1. V gives up 2 bases and J gives up 7 bases, and the segment between their germline ends measures 10 bases. Worth noting for this clone: Its antigen is still unknown. Base qualities are not at hand, and no much larger clone is one base apart.

The clonotype comes from a female donor with multiple sclerosis, enrolled in a pregnancy study. The input for sequencing was CD4+ T cells from peripheral blood mononuclear cells, taken after pregnancy. This chain joins TRBV7-2 to TRBJ2-3; TRBD2 might be the D gene, on 5 matching bases. The sequenced DNA is TGTGCCAGCAGCTTAAAGCTAGCCAATACGCAGTATTTT. This translates into CASSLKLANTQYF.